Following are 18 T cell receptor beta chains from one sample sequenced in a study of OX40 agonist ivuxolimab in advanced cancers. The table came from immunoSEQ multiplex PCR; TCRdb's copy has only in-frame clones and leaves some out. The sample has about 6,700 clones, roughly 93% seen once. This specimen consisted of CD4+ or CD8+ T cells sorted from blood, obtained in a trial of the OX40 agonist ivuxolimab. The receptors shown here come from an adult with an advanced solid tumor such as melanoma, head and neck, liver or kidney cancer.

This chain connects TRBV15 to TRBJ2-6; a weak D match, TRBD1 (5 bases). V was trimmed by 1 base and J by 0 bases, leaving 10 bases between them. The CDR3 is 17 residues long. CDR1 is LNHNV, CDR2 YYDKDF, per germline (reference sequence). CDR3 region: CATSRGTSLSGANVLTF. The DNA of the CDR3 is TGTGCCACCAGCAGAGGGACAAGCCTCTCTGGGGCCAACGTCCTGACTTTC.

V is TRBV19 and J is TRBJ1-2; the D is unclear. The V gene's germline CDR1 is LNHDA and CDR2 SQIVND (reference sequence). There are 15 residues in the CDR3. V was shortened by 1 base and J by 8 bases, with 17 bases between the two germline ends. The CDR3 loop is CASSIGGSRAWGYTF. In DNA, the CDR3 is TGTGCCAGTAGTATAGGGGGTTCTCGTGCGTGGGGCTACACCTTC.

The chain joins TRBV6-1 to TRBJ1-4; 7 bases map to TRBD1. Per germline, CDR1 MNHNS and CDR2 SASEGT. The ends lost 6 bases at V and 2 bases at J; junction bases unmatched: 6. CDR3 length: 15 residues. The CDR3 loop reads CASRTGRSTNEKLFF. In nucleotides, the CDR3 is TGTGCCAGCAGGACAGGGAGAAGTACTAATGAAAAACTGTTTTTT.

The chain has TRBV27 and TRBJ1-5; the D is unclear. The CDR3 length is 15 residues. Germline V lookup: CDR1 MNHEY, CDR2 SMNVEV (reference sequence). The V gene lost 3 bases and the J gene lost 0 bases, with 9 bases spanning the gap. Here the CDR3 DNA reads TGTGCCAGCAGTTTGGGAGTCAATAGCAATCAGCCCCAGCATTTT. This gives the protein CASSLGVNSNQPQHF.

This clone was picked up a small number of times. V gene TRBV5-6 combines with J gene TRBJ1-1; 7 bases are a match to TRBD1. Germline CDR1 is SGHDT and CDR2 is YYEEEE. The CDR3 sequence is 14 residues long. V trimming: 0 bases; J trimming: 7 bases; junction bases outside the gene matches: 6. The CDR3: CASSLEWTGIEAFF. CDR3 in DNA: TGTGCCAGCAGCTTGGAATGGACAGGTATTGAAGCTTTCTTT.

The CDR3 loop is CASSLADGGQYF. As DNA, the CDR3 is TGTGCCAGCAGCTTAGCAGATGGGGGGCAGTACTTC. The J gene is TRBJ2-7, the V gene TRBV7-9, with D perhaps assigned TRBD1 or TRBD2 (5 bases each). Germline CDR1 reads SEHNR; CDR2 reads FQNEAQ (reference sequence). The CDR3 spans 12 residues. Trimming left V 0 bases short and J 9 bases short, with 9 bases between.

The gene calls are TRBV10-3 and TRBJ1-2; D gene ambiguous. The germline V and J ends were trimmed by 0 bases and 7 bases, with 18 bases remaining between them. Germline values: CDR1 ENHRY, CDR2 SYGVKD. The CDR3 length is 16 residues. The CDR3 bases are TGTGCCATCAGTGAGTCGCAGGCGGCCCCCGGCTCTGGCTACACCTTC. This encodes CAISESQAAPGSGYTF.

This clone is a singleton in its sample. The chain employs TRBV6-5 and TRBJ1-3; D gene uncertain. Germline V gene data show CDR1 as MNHEY and CDR2 as SVGAGI. The length of the CDR3 is 16 residues. V was clipped by 4 bases and J by 0 bases, with 13 bases between them. The CDR3 DNA reads TGTGCCAGCAGTTCTATCTTGATGGACTCTGGAAACACCATATATTTT. This sequence encodes CASSSILMDSGNTIYF.

The chain recombines TRBV19 with TRBJ1-1; D not certain. Per germline, CDR1 LNHDA and CDR2 SQIVND (reference sequence). V was shortened by 6 bases and J by 10 bases, with 12 bases between the two germline ends. This CDR3 is 11 amino acids long. The CDR3 loop is CASSILAAAFF. CDR3 DNA sequence: TGTGCCAGTAGCATACTGGCGGCAGCTTTCTTT.

The chain uses TRBV5-1 and TRBJ2-5; a weak D match, TRBD1 (6 bases). V was trimmed by 4 bases and J by 2 bases, leaving 15 bases between them. The CDR3 has 15 amino acids. Germline CDR1 SGHRS, CDR2 YFSETQ. The CDR3 here is CASSTTGTQQETQYF. CDR3 nucleotides: TGCGCCAGCAGCACCACTGGGACACAACAAGAGACCCAGTACTTC.

V and J are TRBV7-2 and TRBJ2-1, with D uncertain. The V gene's germline CDR1 is SGHTA and CDR2 FQGNSA. V shed 1 base and J shed 7 bases, with 8 bases lying between them. This CDR3 has 13 residues. This CDR3 is CASSLGRINEQFF. The CDR3 DNA follows: TGTGCCAGCAGCTTAGGTCGTATAAATGAGCAGTTCTTC.

The V and J genes are TRBV18 and TRBJ2-5, with D uncertain. The CDR3 totals 14 residues. In germline, CDR1 is KGHSH, CDR2 LQKENI. Trimming pared 0 bases from V and 5 bases from J, leaving 10 bases between. CDR3 sequence reads: CASSPPDLRETQYF. The CDR3 DNA follows: TGTGCCAGCTCACCACCCGACCTCCGGGAGACCCAGTACTTC.

The rearrangement links TRBV10-3 to TRBJ2-2; no clear D gene. This CDR3 region has 12 residues. Germline CDR1 ENHRY, CDR2 SYGVKD. Trimming left V 5 bases short and J 5 bases short, with 6 bases between. In nucleotides, the CDR3 is TGTGCCATCAGTCCTAATACCGGGGAGCTGTTTTTT. It encodes CAISPNTGELFF.

The V call is TRBV6-4, the J call TRBJ2-7; TRBD2 aligns across 13 bases. The germline V gene encodes CDR1 MRHNA and CDR2 SNTAGT. The CDR3 totals 16 residues. Trimming took 6 bases from V and 3 from J; bases not matched to a gene: 8. This chain's CDR3 is CASRIRGLAGFYEQYF. CDR3 nucleotide sequence: TGTGCCAGCAGGATCAGGGGACTAGCGGGGTTCTACGAGCAGTACTTC.

This clone was counted a single time. This chain connects TRBV5-1 to TRBJ2-1, with D uncertain. The CDR3 runs to 13 residues. Trimming removed 0 bases from V and 6 bases from J, with 7 bases in between. CDR1 is SGHRS and CDR2 is YFSETQ in the germline V gene. The CDR3, as DNA: TGCGCCAGCAGCTTGGTGTGGGGCAATGAGCAGTTCTTC. It codes for CASSLVWGNEQFF.

This clone occurred a few times. The V and J genes are TRBV30 and TRBJ1-1, with TRBD1 as a possible D gene (5 bases). This CDR3 has 14 residues. Trimming cost V 5 bases and J 5 bases, with 18 bases left between them. Per germline, CDR1 GTSNPN and CDR2 SVGIG (reference sequence). CDR3 bases: TGTGCCTGGGCGTGGGGGGGAGGAGGAACTGAAGCTTTCTTT. It specifies CAWAWGGGGTEAFF. Complete variable domain (other parts from reference TRBV30 and TRBJ1-1): SQTIHQWPATLVQPVGSPLSLECTVEGTSNPNLYWYRQAAGRGLQLLFYSVGIGQISSEVPQNLSASRPQDRQFILSSKKLLLSDSGFYLCAWAWGGGGTEAFFGQGTRLTVV.

The gene calls are TRBV29-1 and TRBJ2-3; 8 bases align to TRBD2. This CDR3 contains 14 residues. The germline gives CDR1 SQVTM, CDR2 ANQGSEA. The V segment lost 3 bases and the J segment 2 bases; nucleotides outside the gene matches: 4. The CDR3 DNA follows: TGCAGCGTTGATGCGGGAGGCCCCACAGATACGCAGTATTTT. Amino acid sequence: CSVDAGGPTDTQYF.

The genes are TRBV5-1 and TRBJ1-1; TRBD1 matches at 9 bases. The germline V gene has CDR1 SGHRS and CDR2 YFSETQ. The junction had 7 bases not matched to a gene; V was cut back by 4 bases and J by 6 bases. This CDR3 is built from 14 residues. CDR3 protein: CASSLQDRGAEAFF. The CDR3 nucleotides are TGCGCCAGCAGCCTCCAGGACAGGGGCGCTGAAGCTTTCTTT. Full variable domain (missing parts from reference TRBV5-1 and TRBJ1-1): KAGVTQTPRYLIKTRGQQVTLSCSPISGHRSVSWYQQTPGQGLQFLFEYFSETQRNKGNFPGRFSGRQFSNSRSEMNVSTLELGDSALYLCASSLQDRGAEAFFGQGTRLTVV.